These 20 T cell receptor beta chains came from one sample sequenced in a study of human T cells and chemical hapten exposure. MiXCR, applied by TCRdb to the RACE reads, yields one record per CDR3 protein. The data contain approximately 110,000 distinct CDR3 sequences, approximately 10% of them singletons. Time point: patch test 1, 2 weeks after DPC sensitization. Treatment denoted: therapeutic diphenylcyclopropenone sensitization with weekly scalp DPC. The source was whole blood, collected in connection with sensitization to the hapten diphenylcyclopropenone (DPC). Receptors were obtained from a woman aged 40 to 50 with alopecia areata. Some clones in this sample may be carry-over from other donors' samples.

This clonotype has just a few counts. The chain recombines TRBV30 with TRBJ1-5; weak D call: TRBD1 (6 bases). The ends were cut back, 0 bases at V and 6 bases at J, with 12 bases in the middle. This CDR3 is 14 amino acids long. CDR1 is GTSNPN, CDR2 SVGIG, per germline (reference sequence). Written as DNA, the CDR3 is TGTGCCTGGAGTGTAACCGGGGGCAGTCAGCCCCAGCATTTT. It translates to CAWSVTGGSQPQHF.

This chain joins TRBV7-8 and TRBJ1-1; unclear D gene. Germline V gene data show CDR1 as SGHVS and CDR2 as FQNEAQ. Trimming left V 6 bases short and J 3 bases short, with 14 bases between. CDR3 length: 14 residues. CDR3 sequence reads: CASRETREDTEAFF. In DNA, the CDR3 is TGTGCCAGCAGGGAAACCCGGGAGGACACTGAAGCTTTCTTT.

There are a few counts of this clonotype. The CDR3 is CASSQEGTDTQYF. The CDR3, as DNA: TGTGCCAGCAGCCAAGAGGGCACAGATACGCAGTATTTT. The chain employs TRBV14 and TRBJ2-3; D ambiguous. Germline CDR1 SGHDN, CDR2 FVKESK. The V gene lost 0 bases and the J gene lost 1 base, with 2 bases spanning the gap. This CDR3 contains 13 residues.

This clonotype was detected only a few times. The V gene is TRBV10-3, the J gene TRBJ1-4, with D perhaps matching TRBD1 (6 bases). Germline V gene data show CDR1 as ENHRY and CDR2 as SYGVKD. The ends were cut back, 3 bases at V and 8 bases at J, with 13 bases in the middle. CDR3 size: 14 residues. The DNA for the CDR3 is TGTGCCATCAGTGACCCTGGACAGTTGGAAAAACTGTTTTTT. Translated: CAISDPGQLEKLFF.

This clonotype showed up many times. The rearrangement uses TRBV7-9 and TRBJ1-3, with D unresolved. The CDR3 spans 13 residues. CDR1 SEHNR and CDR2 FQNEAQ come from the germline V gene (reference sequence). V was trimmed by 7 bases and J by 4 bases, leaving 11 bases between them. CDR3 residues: CASNPVSGNTIYF. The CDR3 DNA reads TGTGCCAGCAATCCGGTCAGCGGAAACACCATATATTTT.

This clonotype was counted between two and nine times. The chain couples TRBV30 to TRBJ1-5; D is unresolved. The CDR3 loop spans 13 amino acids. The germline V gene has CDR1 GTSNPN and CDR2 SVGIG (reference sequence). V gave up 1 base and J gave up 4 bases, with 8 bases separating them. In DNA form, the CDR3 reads TGTGCCTGGAGTGCGGGGAGTAATCAGCCCCAGCATTTT. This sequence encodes CAWSAGSNQPQHF. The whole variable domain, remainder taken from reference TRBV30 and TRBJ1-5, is SQTIHQWPATLVQPVGSPLSLECTVEGTSNPNLYWYRQAAGRGLQLLFYSVGIGQISSEVPQNLSASRPQDRQFILSSKKLLLSDSGFYLCAWSAGSNQPQHFGDGTRLSIL.

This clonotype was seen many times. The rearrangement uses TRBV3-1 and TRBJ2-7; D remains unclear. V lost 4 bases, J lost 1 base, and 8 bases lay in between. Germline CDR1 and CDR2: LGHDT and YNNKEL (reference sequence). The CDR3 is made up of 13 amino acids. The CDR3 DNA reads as TGTGCCAGCAGCCTCCCTGGTTCCTACGAGCAGTACTTC. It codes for CASSLPGSYEQYF.

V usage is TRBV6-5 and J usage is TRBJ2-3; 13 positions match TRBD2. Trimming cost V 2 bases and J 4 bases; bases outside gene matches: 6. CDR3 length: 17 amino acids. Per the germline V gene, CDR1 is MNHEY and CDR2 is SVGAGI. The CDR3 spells CASSYTTSGGAADTQYF. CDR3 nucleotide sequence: TGTGCCAGCAGTTACACCACTAGCGGGGGGGCCGCAGATACGCAGTATTTT.

CDR3 nucleotides: TGTGCCAGCAGTGGTAATGACGGTTTCACAGATACGCAGTATTTT. Its translation: CASSGNDGFTDTQYF. This chain joins TRBV6-1 and TRBJ2-3; D remains ambiguous. This CDR3 contains 15 residues. The germline CDR1 and CDR2 sequences are MNHNS and SASEGT. V shed 4 bases and J shed 2 bases, with 13 bases lying between them.

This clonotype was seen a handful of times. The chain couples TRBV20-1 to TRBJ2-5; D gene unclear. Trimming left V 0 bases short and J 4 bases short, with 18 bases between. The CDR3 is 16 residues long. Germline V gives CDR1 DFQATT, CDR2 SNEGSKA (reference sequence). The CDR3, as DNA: TGCAGTGCTAGAGATTCGCGCCCTGGGTCGAGAGAGACCCAGTACTTC. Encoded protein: CSARDSRPGSRETQYF.

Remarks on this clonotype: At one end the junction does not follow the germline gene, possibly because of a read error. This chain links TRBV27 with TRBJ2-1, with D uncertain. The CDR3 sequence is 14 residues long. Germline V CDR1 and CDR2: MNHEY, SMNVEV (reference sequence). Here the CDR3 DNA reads TGTTCCAGCAGTTTATCGACGGCAGGAAATGAGCAGTTCTTC. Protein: CSSSLSTAGNEQFF.

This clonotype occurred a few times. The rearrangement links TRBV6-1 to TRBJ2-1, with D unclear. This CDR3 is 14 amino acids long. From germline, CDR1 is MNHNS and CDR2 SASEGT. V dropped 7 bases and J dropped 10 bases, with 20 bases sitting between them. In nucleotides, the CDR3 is TGTGCCAGCAACCTCGAGCCCCCCAAGAAGGAGCAGTTCTTC. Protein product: CASNLEPPKKEQFF.

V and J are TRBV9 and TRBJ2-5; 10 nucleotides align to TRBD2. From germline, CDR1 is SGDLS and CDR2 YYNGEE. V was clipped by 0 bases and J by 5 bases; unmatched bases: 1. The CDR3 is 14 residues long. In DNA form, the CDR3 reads TGTGCCAGCAGCGTAGCACTAGCGGGGGAGACCCAGTACTTC. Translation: CASSVALAGETQYF.

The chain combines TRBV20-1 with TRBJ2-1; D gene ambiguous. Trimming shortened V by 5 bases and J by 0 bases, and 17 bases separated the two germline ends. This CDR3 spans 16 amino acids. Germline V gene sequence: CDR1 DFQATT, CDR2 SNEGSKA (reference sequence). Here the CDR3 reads CSAPPVGASSYNEQFF. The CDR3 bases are TGCAGTGCTCCCCCAGTTGGCGCCAGCTCCTACAATGAGCAGTTCTTC.

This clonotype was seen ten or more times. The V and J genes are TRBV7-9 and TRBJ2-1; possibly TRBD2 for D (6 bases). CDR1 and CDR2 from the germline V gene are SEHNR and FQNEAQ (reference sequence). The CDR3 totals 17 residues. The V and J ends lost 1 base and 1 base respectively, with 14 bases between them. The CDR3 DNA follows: TGTGCCAGCAGCTTAGAGCTCGGGAGCGGATCCTACAATGAGCAGTTCTTC. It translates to CASSLELGSGSYNEQFF. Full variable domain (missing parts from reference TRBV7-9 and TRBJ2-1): DTGVSQNPRHKITKRGQNVTFRCDPISEHNRLYWYRQTLGQGPEFLTYFQNEAQLEKSRLLSDRFSAERPKGSFSTLEIQRTEQGDSAMYLCASSLELGSGSYNEQFFGPGTRLTVL.

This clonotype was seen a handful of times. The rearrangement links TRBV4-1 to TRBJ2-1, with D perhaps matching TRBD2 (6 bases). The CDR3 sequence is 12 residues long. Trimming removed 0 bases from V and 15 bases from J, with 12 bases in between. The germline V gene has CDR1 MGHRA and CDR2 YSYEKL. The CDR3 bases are TGCGCCAGCAGCCAAGACCGGGAGAGGCCGTTCTTC. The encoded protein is CASSQDRERPFF.

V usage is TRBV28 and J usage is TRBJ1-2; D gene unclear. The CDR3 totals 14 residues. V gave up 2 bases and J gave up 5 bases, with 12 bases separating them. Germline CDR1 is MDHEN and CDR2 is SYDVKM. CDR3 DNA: TGTGCCAGCAGTTTACTGTCAGCCACGTATGGCTACACCTTC. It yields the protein CASSLLSATYGYTF.

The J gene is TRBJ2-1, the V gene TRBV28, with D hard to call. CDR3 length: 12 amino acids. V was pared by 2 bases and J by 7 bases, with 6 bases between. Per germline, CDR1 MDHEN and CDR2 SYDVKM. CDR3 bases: TGTGCCAGCAGTTTAATAGTAAATGAGCAGTTCTTC. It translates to CASSLIVNEQFF.

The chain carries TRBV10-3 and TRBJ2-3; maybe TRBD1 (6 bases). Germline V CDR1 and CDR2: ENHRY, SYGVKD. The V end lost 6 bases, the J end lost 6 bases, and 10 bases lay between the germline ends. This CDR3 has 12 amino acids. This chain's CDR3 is CAIRDSADTQYF. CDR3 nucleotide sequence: TGTGCCATCAGGGACAGTGCGGATACGCAGTATTTT.

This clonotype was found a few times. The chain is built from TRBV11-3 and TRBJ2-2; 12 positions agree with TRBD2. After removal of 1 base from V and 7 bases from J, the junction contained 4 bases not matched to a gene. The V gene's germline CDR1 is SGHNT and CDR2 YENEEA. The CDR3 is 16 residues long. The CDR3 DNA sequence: TGTGCCAGCAGCTTAGGACTAGCGGGAGTGGACGGGGAGCTGTTTTTT. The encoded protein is CASSLGLAGVDGELFF.